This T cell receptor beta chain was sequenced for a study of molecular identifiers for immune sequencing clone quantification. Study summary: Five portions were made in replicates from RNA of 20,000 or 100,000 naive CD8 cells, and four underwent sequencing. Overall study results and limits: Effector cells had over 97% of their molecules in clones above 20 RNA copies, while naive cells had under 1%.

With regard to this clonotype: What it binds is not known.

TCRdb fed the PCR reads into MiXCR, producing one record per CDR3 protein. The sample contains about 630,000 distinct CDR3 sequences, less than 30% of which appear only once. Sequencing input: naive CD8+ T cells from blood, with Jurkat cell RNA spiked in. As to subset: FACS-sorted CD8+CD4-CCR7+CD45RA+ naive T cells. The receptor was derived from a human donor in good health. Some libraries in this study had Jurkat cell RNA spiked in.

The CDR3 sequence is CASSSFGAQTEGELKDTQYF. As DNA, the CDR3 is TGTGCCAGCAGCTCATTCGGGGCCCAGACAGAGGGCGAGCTGAAAGATACGCAGTATTTT. The chain couples TRBV11-2 to TRBJ2-3; D tentatively fits TRBD1 or TRBD2 (5 bases each). V was pared by 4 bases and J by 5 bases, with 31 bases between. Germline-derived CDR1 and CDR2 are SGHAT and FQNNGV. The CDR3 has 20 amino acids.